These 19 T cell receptor beta chains share one sample of origin, sequenced in a study of regulatory T cells in long-lasting Graves disease. Time point noted: newly diagnosed GD, antithyroid drugs for less than 3 months. Generation of the TCR library employed RNA extracted from PBMCs. Arm-PCR of CDR3 regions and iRepertoire HTBI primers were used to build TCR beta libraries. MiXCR was run by TCRdb on the multiplex PCR reads, yielding one entry per CDR3 protein. The sample lists approximately 390,000 distinct CDR3 sequences; around 15% were seen once. These records were also assigned to another study, of T cells in Graves' hyperthyroidism and ophthalmopathy.

Material: peripheral blood mononuclear cells (PBMCs), obtained at new diagnosis, from a patient treated with antithyroid drugs. The receptors were gathered from a woman aged 18-29 years with Graves disease.

V is TRBV7-3 and J is TRBJ2-6; 8 bases are a match to TRBD1. The CDR3 runs 16 residues. Germline V gene sequence: CDR1 SGHTA, CDR2 FQGTGA. With 2 bases clipped from V and 2 bases from J, the junction kept 2 bases outside the gene matches. CDR3 nucleotide sequence: TGTGCCAGCAGCTTAGGACAGGGTCCTGGGGCCAACGTCCTGACTTTC. As protein: CASSLGQGPGANVLTF.

This clonotype appeared many times. The CDR3 loop is CASSLRSGTTLHF. The CDR3 coding sequence is TGTGCCAGCAGTTTAAGGTCCGGGACGACGCTCCACTTT. The chain employs TRBV12-3 or TRBV12-4 and TRBJ1-6, with D perhaps matching TRBD1 (5 bases). This CDR3 contains 13 residues. Deletions cut 2 bases from V and 16 bases from J, with 15 bases between.

For this clonotype: A single base separates this from a much larger clone, so it may be a read error. The chain employs TRBV6-1 and TRBJ2-6, with D unclear. The CDR3 runs to 15 residues. Germline V CDR1 and CDR2: MNHNS, SASEGT. Trimming removed 6 bases from V and 0 bases from J, with 9 bases in between. The CDR3 spells CASSLTVSGANVLTF. The CDR3, as DNA: TGTGCCAGCAGCCTGACGGTCTCTGGGGCCAACGTCCTGACTTTC.

In its sample, this clonotype was seen many times. The chain employs TRBV7-8 and TRBJ2-7; 8 bases map to TRBD1. V lost 6 bases, J lost 3 bases, and 10 bases stayed unmatched. The CDR3 has 15 amino acids. CDR1 is SGHVS, CDR2 FQNEAQ, per germline. CDR3 amino acids: CASRIRQGKDYEQYF. In DNA, the CDR3 is TGTGCCAGCAGAATAAGACAGGGGAAAGACTACGAGCAGTACTTC.

This chain links TRBV5-1 with TRBJ1-1; D uncertain. CDR1 and CDR2 from the germline V gene are SGHRS and YFSETQ. Trimming took 4 bases from V and 1 from J, leaving 11 bases between them. The CDR3 has 14 residues. CDR3 nucleotides: TGCGCCAGCAGCAGCCCGACCGAGAACACTGAAGCTTTCTTT. It translates to CASSSPTENTEAFF.

This clonotype has at least ten counts. J is TRBJ1-1 and V is TRBV7-3; D is possibly TRBD1 (5 bases). The germline V gene encodes CDR1 SGHTA and CDR2 FQGTGA. The CDR3 contains 13 residues. Trimming pared 6 bases from V and 2 bases from J, leaving 10 bases between. The CDR3 coding sequence is TGTGCCAGCAGTGGGGGACGAAACACTGAAGCTTTCTTT. This encodes CASSGGRNTEAFF. The full variable domain, its missing parts supplied by reference TRBV7-3 and TRBJ1-1, is GAGVSQTPSNKVTEKGKYVELRCDPISGHTALYWYRQSLGQGPEFLIYFQGTGAADDSGLPNDRFFAVRPEGSVSTLKIQRTERGDSAVYLCASSGGRNTEAFFGQGTRLTVV.

Many counts were recorded for this clonotype. The rearrangement uses TRBV11-2 and TRBJ2-1, with D unclear. Per germline, CDR1 SGHAT and CDR2 FQNNGV. With 7 bases removed from V and 0 bases from J, the gap between germline ends came to 13 bases. The CDR3 totals 15 residues. CDR3 bases: TGTGCCAGCATGGTGGTAGCAGGCTCCTACAATGAGCAGTTCTTC. Protein: CASMVVAGSYNEQFF.

This clonotype appeared a few times. A far more abundant clone sits one base away, making this likely a read error. J is TRBJ1-1 and V is TRBV7-3; D not certain. Germline values: CDR1 SGHTA, CDR2 FQGTGA. There are 13 residues in the CDR3. CDR3 loop: CVSSPLGNTEAFF. The DNA of the CDR3 is TGTGTCAGCAGCCCGCTGGGGAACACTGAAGCTTTCTTT.

In its sample, this clonotype was seen many times. The CDR3 protein is CASSYSEGTYNEQFF. In nucleotides, the CDR3 is TGTGCCAGCAGTTACTCGGAGGGGACCTACAATGAGCAGTTCTTC. This chain joins TRBV6-2 or TRBV6-3 and TRBJ2-1, with TRBD2 as a possible D gene (6 bases). The germline V gene has CDR1 MNHEY and CDR2 SVGEGT. V lost 0 bases, J lost 2 bases, and 8 bases lay in between. The CDR3 loop spans 15 amino acids.

This clonotype occurred many times. The chain recombines TRBV27 with TRBJ2-7; no clear D. CDR3 length: 15 amino acids. The V and J ends lost 3 bases and 0 bases respectively, with 12 bases between them. Germline CDR1 and CDR2: MNHEY and SMNVEV (reference sequence). The CDR3 here is CASSFSGESSYEQYF. The CDR3 nucleotides read TGTGCCAGCAGTTTTTCAGGCGAGAGCTCCTACGAGCAGTACTTC.

This chain links TRBV6-2 or TRBV6-3 with TRBJ2-1; 9 bases are a match to TRBD2. In germline, CDR1 is MNHEY, CDR2 SVGEGT. The CDR3 totals 13 residues. With 5 bases clipped from V and 10 bases from J, the junction kept 6 bases outside the gene matches. CDR3 sequence reads: CASSGPGLAEQFF. In nucleotides, the CDR3 is TGTGCCAGCAGTGGGCCGGGACTAGCCGAGCAGTTCTTC.

The chain has TRBV9 and TRBJ2-1; D might be TRBD1 (6 bases). The V gene's germline CDR1 is SGDLS and CDR2 YYNGEE. This CDR3 comprises 15 residues. Trimming took off 3 bases at V and 4 bases at J, with 14 bases between the two ends. The CDR3 bases are TGTGCCAGCAGCGGAGACAGGCGTTTGTACAATGAGCAGTTCTTC. This encodes CASSGDRRLYNEQFF. Looking up the rest from reference TRBV9 and TRBJ2-1 gives the full variable domain: DSGVTQTPKHLITATGQRVTLRCSPRSGDLSVYWYQQSLDQGLQFLIQYYNGEERAKGNILERFSAQQFPDLHSELNLSSLELGDSALYFCASSGDRRLYNEQFFGPGTRLTVL.

Only a few counts were recorded for this clonotype. This chain connects TRBV7-2 to TRBJ2-1; D remains ambiguous. Trimming took 2 bases from V and 9 from J, leaving 11 bases between them. The CDR3 consists of 13 residues. In germline, CDR1 is SGHTA, CDR2 FQGNSA. The CDR3 here is CASSLWKVPEQFF. The CDR3 DNA reads as TGTGCCAGCAGCTTATGGAAGGTCCCTGAGCAGTTCTTC.

CDR3 region: CASSHRDSYGYTF. In DNA, the CDR3 is TGCGCCAGCAGCCACCGGGACAGCTATGGCTACACCTTC. The genes are TRBV4-1 and TRBJ1-2; 7 bases map to TRBD1. This CDR3 contains 13 residues. Germline V CDR1 and CDR2: MGHRA, YSYEKL. Trimming removed 3 bases from V and 4 bases from J; junction bases left unmatched: 2.

Notes on this clonotype: A far larger clone is one base from this, pointing to a likely read error. The V call is TRBV3-1, the J call TRBJ2-1, with D perhaps TRBD2 (5 bases). The CDR3 loop spans 13 amino acids. CDR1 and CDR2 (germline): LGHDT, YNNKEL (reference sequence). V was clipped by 7 bases and J by 10 bases, with 17 bases between them. CDR3 region: CASMGETGYEQFF. The CDR3, as DNA: TGTGCCAGCATGGGAGAGACGGGGTACGAGCAGTTCTTC.

In this sample, this clonotype turned up a few times. The V gene is TRBV12-3 or TRBV12-4, the J gene TRBJ2-1, with TRBD1 matching over 9 bases. The V and J ends lost 5 bases and 3 bases, in that order; junction bases with no gene match: 8. The CDR3 loop spans 16 amino acids. CDR3 DNA: TGTGCCAGCAGTATGAATGAGGGACAGGGCTACAATGAGCAGTTCTTC. Encoded protein: CASSMNEGQGYNEQFF.

This clonotype was counted many times. The chain is built from TRBV30 and TRBJ2-7, with a tentative D call TRBD2 (6 bases). The V end was cut by 3 bases, the J end by 7 bases, with 13 bases between. The CDR3 loop spans 12 amino acids. In germline, CDR1 is GTSNPN, CDR2 SVGIG (reference sequence). The CDR3 DNA follows: TGTGCCTGGAGATCGTCGGCGGGAGAGCAGTACTTC. It encodes CAWRSSAGEQYF.

CDR3 nucleotides: TGTGCCAGCAGTTTAGTTACAGGGGGCTATGGCTACACCTTC. This gives the protein CASSLVTGGYGYTF. This chain links TRBV12-3 or TRBV12-4 with TRBJ1-2, with 8 bases aligning to TRBD1. CDR3 size: 14 residues. The V gene end was trimmed by 1 base and the J gene end by 4 bases; junction bases not matched to a gene: 2.

This clonotype was detected only a few times. CDR3: CASSLTGHMNTGELFF. The DNA of the CDR3 is TGTGCCAGCAGCTTGACAGGGCACATGAACACCGGGGAGCTGTTTTTT. This chain connects TRBV7-6 to TRBJ2-2, with TRBD1 matching 7 bases. Per the germline V gene, CDR1 is SGHVS and CDR2 is FNYEAQ. The CDR3 is made up of 16 amino acids. With 3 bases clipped from V and 1 base from J, the junction kept 5 bases outside the gene matches.